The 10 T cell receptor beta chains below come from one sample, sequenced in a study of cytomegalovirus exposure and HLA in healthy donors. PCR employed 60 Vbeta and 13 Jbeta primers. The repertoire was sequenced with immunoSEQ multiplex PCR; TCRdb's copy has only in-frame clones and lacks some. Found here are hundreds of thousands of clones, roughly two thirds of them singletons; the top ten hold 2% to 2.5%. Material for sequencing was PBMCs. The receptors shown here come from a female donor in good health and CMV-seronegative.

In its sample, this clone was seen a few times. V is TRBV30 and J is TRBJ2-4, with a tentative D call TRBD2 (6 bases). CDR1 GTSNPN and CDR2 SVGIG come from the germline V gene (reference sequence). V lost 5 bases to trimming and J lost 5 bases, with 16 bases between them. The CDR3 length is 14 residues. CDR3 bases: TGTGCCTGGGACCATGGAGGGAGTCAAAACATTCAGTACTTC. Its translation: CAWDHGGSQNIQYF.

The CDR3 loop is CASNPTPPKNIQYF. The CDR3 DNA follows: TGTGCCAGCAACCCGACACCGCCCAAAAACATTCAGTACTTC. The chain has TRBV28 and TRBJ2-4, with D hard to call. Germline V gene data show CDR1 as MDHEN and CDR2 as SYDVKM. V lost 7 bases, J lost 2 bases, and 12 bases lay in between. The length of the CDR3 is 14 residues.

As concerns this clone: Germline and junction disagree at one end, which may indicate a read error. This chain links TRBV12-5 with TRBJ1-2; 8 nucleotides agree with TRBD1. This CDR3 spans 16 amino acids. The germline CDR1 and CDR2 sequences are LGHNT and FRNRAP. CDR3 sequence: CASGLGRQGAQYGYTF. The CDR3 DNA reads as TGTGCTAGTGGCTTGGGTAGGCAGGGGGCCCAGTATGGCTACACCTTC.

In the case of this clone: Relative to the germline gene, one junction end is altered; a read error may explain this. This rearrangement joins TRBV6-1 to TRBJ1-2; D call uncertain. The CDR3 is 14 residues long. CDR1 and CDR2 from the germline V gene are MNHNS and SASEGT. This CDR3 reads CAGRMGDNNYGYTF. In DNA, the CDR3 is TGTGCCGGCAGAATGGGCGACAATAACTATGGCTACACCTTC.

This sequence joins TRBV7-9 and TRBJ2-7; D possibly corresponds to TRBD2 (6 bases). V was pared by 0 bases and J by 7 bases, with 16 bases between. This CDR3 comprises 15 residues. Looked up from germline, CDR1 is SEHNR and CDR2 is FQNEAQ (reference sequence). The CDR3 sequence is CASSLASEGRREQYF. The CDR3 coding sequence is TGTGCCAGCAGCTTAGCCTCGGAGGGCCGTAGGGAGCAGTACTTC. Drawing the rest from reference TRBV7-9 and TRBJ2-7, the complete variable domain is DTGVSQNPRHKITKRGQNVTFRCDPISEHNRLYWYRQTLGQGPEFLTYFQNEAQLEKSRLLSDRFSAERPKGSFSTLEIQRTEQGDSAMYLCASSLASEGRREQYFGPGTRLTVT.

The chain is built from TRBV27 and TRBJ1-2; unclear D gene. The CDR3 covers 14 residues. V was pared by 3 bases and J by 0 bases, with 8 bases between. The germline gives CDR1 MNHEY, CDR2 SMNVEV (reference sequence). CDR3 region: CASSFGEPNYGYTF. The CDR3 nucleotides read TGTGCCAGCAGTTTCGGGGAGCCTAACTATGGCTACACCTTC.

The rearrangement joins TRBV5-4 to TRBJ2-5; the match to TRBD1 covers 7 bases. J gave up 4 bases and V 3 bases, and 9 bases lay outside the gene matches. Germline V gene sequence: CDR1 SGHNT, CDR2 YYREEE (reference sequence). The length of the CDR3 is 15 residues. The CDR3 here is CASSSPDRVGETQYF. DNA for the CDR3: TGTGCCAGCAGCTCCCCCGACAGGGTAGGAGAGACCCAGTACTTC.

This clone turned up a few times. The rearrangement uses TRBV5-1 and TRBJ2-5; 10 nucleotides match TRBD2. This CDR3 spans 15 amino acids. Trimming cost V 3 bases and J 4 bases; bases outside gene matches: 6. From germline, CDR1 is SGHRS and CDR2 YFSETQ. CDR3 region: CASSSGLARGETQYF. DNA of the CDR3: TGCGCCAGCAGCTCGGGACTAGCGAGGGGAGAGACCCAGTACTTC. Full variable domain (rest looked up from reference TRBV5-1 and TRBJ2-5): KAGVTQTPRYLIKTRGQQVTLSCSPISGHRSVSWYQQTPGQGLQFLFEYFSETQRNKGNFPGRFSGRQFSNSRSEMNVSTLELGDSALYLCASSSGLARGETQYFGPGTRLLVL.

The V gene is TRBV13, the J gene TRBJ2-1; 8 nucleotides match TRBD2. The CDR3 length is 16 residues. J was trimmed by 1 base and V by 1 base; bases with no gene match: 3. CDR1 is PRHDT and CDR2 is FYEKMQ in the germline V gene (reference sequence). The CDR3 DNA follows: TGTGCCAGCAGCTTAGCGGGAGGGGGGTCCTACAATGAGCAGTTCTTC. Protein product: CASSLAGGGSYNEQFF.

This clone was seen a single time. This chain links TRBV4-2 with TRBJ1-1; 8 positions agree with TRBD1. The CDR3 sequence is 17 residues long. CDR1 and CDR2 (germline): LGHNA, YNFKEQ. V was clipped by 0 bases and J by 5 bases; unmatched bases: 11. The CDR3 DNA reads TGTGCCAGCAGCCAAGATCCTAGGGCAGGGGGCTATACTGAAGCTTTCTTT. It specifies CASSQDPRAGGYTEAFF.